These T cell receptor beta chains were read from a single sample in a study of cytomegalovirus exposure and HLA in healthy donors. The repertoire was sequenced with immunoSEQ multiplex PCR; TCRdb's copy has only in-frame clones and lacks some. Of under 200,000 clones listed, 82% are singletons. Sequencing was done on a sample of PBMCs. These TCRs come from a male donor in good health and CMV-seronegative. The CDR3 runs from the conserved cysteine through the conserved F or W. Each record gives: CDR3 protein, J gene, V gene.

CDR3: CASSEKRPVRTEAFF; J: TRBJ1-1; V: TRBV7-8
CDR3: CASSNLQGSSYEQYF; J: TRBJ2-7; V: TRBV6-5
CDR3: CASGIEGADTQYF; J: TRBJ2-3; V: TRBV5-1
CDR3: CASSLGTSETQYF; J: TRBJ2-5; V: TRBV5-1
CDR3: CASSAPGVYF; J: TRBJ1-2; V: TRBV6-1
CDR3: CASSYTGTGNEAFF; J: TRBJ1-1; V: TRBV6-5
CDR3: CASSDRLAGEETQYF; J: TRBJ2-5; V: TRBV2
CDR3: CASSVILGSPLHF; J: TRBJ1-6; V: TRBV9
CDR3: CASSNDRSSYEQYF; J: TRBJ2-7; V: TRBV19
CDR3: CASGRQVNQPQHF; J: TRBJ1-5; V: TRBV19
CDR3: CASSLAGAPGHYEQYF; J: TRBJ2-7; V: TRBV7-2
CDR3: CASSIHRKQPQHF; J: TRBJ1-5; V: TRBV19
CDR3: CASSSVFSGNTEAFF; J: TRBJ1-1; V: TRBV6-5
CDR3: CASSLETGVVYEQYF; J: TRBJ2-7; V: TRBV5-4
CDR3: CASSVVYPGQGSFTNEKLFF; J: TRBJ1-4; V: TRBV6-1
CDR3: CASSQDRASSYGYTF; J: TRBJ1-2; V: TRBV11-2
CDR3: CASSLATPEQFF; J: TRBJ2-1; V: TRBV5-4
CDR3: CASSLSAYETQYF; J: TRBJ2-5; V: TRBV7-2
CDR3: CASRDPAGVNNEQFF; J: TRBJ2-1; V: TRBV6-5
CDR3: CASSRSAGGTGEKLFF; J: TRBJ1-4; V: TRBV9
CDR3: CASSQEGAGSYEQYF; J: TRBJ2-7; V: TRBV4-1
CDR3: CASSLGRSSYEQYF; J: TRBJ2-7; V: TRBV28
CDR3: CSSSSEDRGHEKLFF; J: TRBJ1-4; V: TRBV7-9
CDR3: CASSLAPGGGGETQYF; J: TRBJ2-5; V: TRBV5-1
CDR3: CASSADGVGHSPFHF; J: TRBJ1-6; V: TRBV19
CDR3: CASSTGQGGQPQHF; J: TRBJ1-5; V: TRBV2